This T cell receptor beta chain derives from a study of T cells in Graves' hyperthyroidism and ophthalmopathy. Study conclusions and caveats: Ophthalmopathy could be told apart from stable hyperthyroidism with a 13 V-J model.

This clonotype was seen many times. Its antigen is not known. The investigators amplified TCR beta CDR3 regions from RNA transcripts. The HTBI primer set drove a first-round RT-PCR of the TCR CDR3. TCRdb re-called the multiplex PCR reads with MiXCR, one entry per CDR3 protein. Of 500,000 to 650,000 distinct CDR3 sequences in the sample, about 46% were seen once. The sequenced sample was peripheral blood or thyroid tissue (not recorded which). The TCR originated in an adult woman with Graves' disease, either hyperthyroidism or ophthalmopathy (not recorded which).

Here the CDR3 DNA reads TGTGCCAGCAGCAAGGGGCAGATTGGGGAGACCCAGTACTTC. This translates into CASSKGQIGETQYF. V gene TRBV7-9 combines with J gene TRBJ2-5; D is possibly TRBD1 (5 bases). The CDR3 is 14 amino acids. The V gene lost 5 bases and the J gene lost 5 bases, with 15 bases spanning the gap. The germline V gene encodes CDR1 SEHNR and CDR2 FQNEAQ (reference sequence).